The clone carrying this T cell receptor (beta chain) has a handful of counts. Antigen unknown. Germline CDR1 and CDR2: SNHLY and FYNNEI. Trimming left V 3 bases short and J 7 bases short, with 12 bases between. CDR3 length: 13 residues. The data originate from a study of cytomegalovirus exposure and HLA in healthy donors. General observations from the study: Later on, a genetic analysis was performed. It linked a missense variant in DCLRE1C with V- and J-gene trimming of TCR beta.

PCR involved 60 Vbeta and 13 Jbeta primers. Produced via immunoSEQ multiplex PCR; TCRdb's table is partial and in-frame only. The sample carries some 140,000 clones, roughly 80% recorded once. The chain couples TRBV2 to TRBJ2-5; possibly TRBD2 for D (6 bases). Sequenced sample: PBMCs. The receptor was isolated from a woman between 50 and 59 years old in good health and CMV-seropositive. CDR3 in DNA: TGTGCCAGCAGTGAGGGGGGATCCAGGACCCAGTACTTC. Its translation is CASSEGGSRTQYF.